Listed below are T cell receptor beta chains from one sample, sequenced in a study of blood T cell repertoires in COVID-19. Some clones are missing from TCRdb's copy, which holds only in-frame ones; the method was immunoSEQ multiplex PCR. The sample contains fewer than 350,000 clones, roughly nine tenths of which appear only once. Sample: peripheral blood. The origin of the receptors is a woman aged 25 to 39 with COVID-19, enrolled during active disease. Both conserved end residues are trimmed from each CDR3. The size of a clone is reported for some rows only, either as once, few or many, or as a class for expanded clones.

v_gene	j_gene	len	abundance	CDR3aa
TRBV5-4	TRBJ2-7	12	NA	ASSFGGSNEEQY
TRBV15	TRBJ2-1	11	few	ATSRDRRGEQF
TRBV27	TRBJ1-2	13	NA	ASSFTLAGRSGYT
TRBV25-1	TRBJ1-2	11	NA	ASSLAGLDGYT
TRBV2	TRBJ2-7	10	NA	ASREGSNEQY
TRBV6-6	TRBJ2-7	13	NA	ASRATGGPGGEQY
TRBV7-8	TRBJ1-5	10	once	ASSPGVEPQH
TRBV11-3	TRBJ2-1	14	NA	ASSLDGTSGANEQF
TRBV7-6	TRBJ2-5	16	NA	ASSFFIAGGPEEETQY
TRBV4-1	TRBJ2-7	13	few	ASSHRPGGSYEQY
TRBV4-1	TRBJ2-3	16	few	ASSQDRGLAGATDTQY
TRBV19	TRBJ2-1	13	NA	ASSARQGTYNEQF
TRBV6-1	TRBJ1-5	13	few	ASSEPGQGAQPQH
TRBV11-2	TRBJ2-2	12	NA	ASSLDRRAGELF
TRBV19	TRBJ1-5	11	NA	ASNQGARQPQH
TRBV5-1	TRBJ2-1	14	NA	ASSPQPSGGYNEQF
TRBV6-2/TRBV6-3	TRBJ2-2	14	few	ASSYLLAGDTGELF
TRBV6-6	TRBJ2-3	14	once	ASSYTSGEGADTQY
TRBV5-5	TRBJ2-7	12	NA	ASSMRADGAEQY
TRBV2	TRBJ2-5	13	NA	ASSGYGGGQETQY
TRBV2	TRBJ2-3	10	NA	AGGISTDTQY
TRBV7-9	TRBJ2-7	14	NA	ASSLIGTGVTYEQY
TRBV11-2	TRBJ1-6	12	NA	ASSLEDSNSPLH
TRBV2	TRBJ2-3	14	few	ASSGAADRPTDTQY
TRBV5-4	TRBJ2-1	12	NA	ASSLEGALDEQF
TRBV6-1	TRBJ1-2	13	NA	ASSEPTGPNYGYT
TRBV7-7	TRBJ2-1	14	NA	ASSFGDRADYNEQF
TRBV9	TRBJ2-7	14	NA	ASSVGSGGGLREQY
TRBV27	TRBJ1-5	12	once	ASSLQGLGQPQH
TRBV4-1	TRBJ1-4	15	NA	ASSQDGAGARGEKLF
TRBV4-1	TRBJ2-7	10	NA	ASSPPPGEQY
TRBV6-5	TRBJ2-5	13	NA	ASSEVTGGWETQY
TRBV5-1	TRBJ2-7	11	NA	ASSLKTGYEQY
TRBV4-1	TRBJ2-3	15	NA	ASSQDRSGVITDTQY
TRBV5-1	TRBJ2-7	13	NA	ASSLDDGSSYEQY
TRBV7-2	TRBJ2-1	11	NA	ASSFAGYGEQF
TRBV3-1/TRBV3-2	TRBJ2-1	16	NA	ASSQDGLAGVSYNEQF
TRBV6-6	TRBJ1-2	14	NA	ASSLEVRAGNYGYT
TRBV6-5	TRBJ2-1	12	NA	ASSYRDRVAEQF
TRBV5-4	TRBJ2-5	13	NA	ASSLGGSGGETQY
TRBV11-2	TRBJ2-3	13	NA	ASSSLGGGTDTQY